This T cell receptor (beta chain) appears in the sequencing data of a study of T cells after yellow fever vaccination. CDR1 and CDR2 (germline): LGHDT, YNNKEL (reference sequence). V was clipped by 11 bases and J by 1 base; unmatched bases: 13. The CDR3 extends over 15 amino acids. MiXCR, applied by TCRdb to the 5' RACE reads, yields one record per CDR3 protein. Of around 530,000 distinct CDR3 sequences detected, roughly 17% appear once; the ten largest clones hold 17%. The source material was PBMCs, sampled 5 to 6 days after the first yellow fever vaccination. The gene calls are TRBV3-1 and TRBJ1-1; 7 bases agree with TRBD1. The clonotype comes from a man in his late teens or twenties who received the YFV17D yellow fever vaccine. CDR3 region: CASCQETGRNTEAFF. The CDR3 DNA reads as TGTGCCTCCTGCCAAGAGACAGGGAGGAACACTGAAGCTTTCTTT.